This TCR beta chain was found in a study of T-cell reconstitution after alpha-beta-depleted transplantation in children. This clonotype was seen a handful of times. Its specificity is unknown. Regarding the study as a whole: Some patients showed high day-60 TCRbeta diversity, which derived from surviving recipient T cells and thymic progenitors. Two months or so post-transplant, alpha-beta T cells reportedly derived from several hundred expanded graft clones.

The trim removed 1 base at V and 3 bases at J, leaving 3 bases unmatched. The germline CDR1 and CDR2 sequences are SGHRS and YFSETQ. The CDR3 runs to 14 residues. The library targeted TCRbeta and was prepared with unique molecular identifiers. Each CDR3 protein is one row after TCRdb ran MiXCR on the PCR reads. This table has hundreds of thousands of distinct CDR3 sequences, roughly 16% appearing once. The TCR was taken from a male patient between 10 and 17 years old who had a stem cell transplant for acute lymphoblastic leukemia, so the T cells may come from the graft donor. V usage is TRBV5-1 and J usage is TRBJ1-2, with TRBD1 matching over 7 bases. The specimen comprised PBMCs, mostly from graft donor cells, sampled 360 days after TCRalphabeta/CD19-depleted stem cell transplant. The CDR3 DNA is TGCGCCAGCAGCTTGCAGGGGGACTACTATGGCTACACCTTC. This translates into CASSLQGDYYGYTF.